This entry is about one T cell receptor (beta chain). Its target is unknown. RNA transcripts provided the template for amplifying TCR beta CDR3 regions. Scientists carried out first-round RT-PCR using HTBI primers and then a second-round multiplex PCR. TCRdb reanalysed the multiplex PCR reads using MiXCR and keeps one entry per CDR3 protein. This sample has 650,000 to 900,000 distinct CDR3 sequences; 40% occur once, and the top ten carry 44%. J gave up 7 bases and V 4 bases, and 7 bases lay outside the gene matches. This CDR3 spans 15 amino acids. In germline, CDR1 is LGHNA, CDR2 YSLEER. This sample stems from a study of Graves' ophthalmopathy and Graves' hyperthyroidism. Across the whole study: The authors collected peripheral blood at initial diagnosis, before any treatment.

Notes on the study in general: Distinction of ophthalmopathy from stable hyperthyroidism by a 13-signature model reached approximately 88% sensitivity and 81.08% specificity. The model forecast ophthalmopathy progression, reaching roughly 64% sensitivity and approximately 72% specificity.

The authors isolated PBMCs from about 10 ml of fresh peripheral blood. Sequenced input: peripheral blood. The genes are TRBV4-3 and TRBJ1-5; 10 nucleotides match TRBD1. This TCR was recovered from an adult man with Graves' ophthalmopathy. The CDR3 bases are TGCGCCAGCAGCCCTGGACAGGGGGAAGGCCAGCCCCAGCATTTT. Its protein is CASSPGQGEGQPQHF.